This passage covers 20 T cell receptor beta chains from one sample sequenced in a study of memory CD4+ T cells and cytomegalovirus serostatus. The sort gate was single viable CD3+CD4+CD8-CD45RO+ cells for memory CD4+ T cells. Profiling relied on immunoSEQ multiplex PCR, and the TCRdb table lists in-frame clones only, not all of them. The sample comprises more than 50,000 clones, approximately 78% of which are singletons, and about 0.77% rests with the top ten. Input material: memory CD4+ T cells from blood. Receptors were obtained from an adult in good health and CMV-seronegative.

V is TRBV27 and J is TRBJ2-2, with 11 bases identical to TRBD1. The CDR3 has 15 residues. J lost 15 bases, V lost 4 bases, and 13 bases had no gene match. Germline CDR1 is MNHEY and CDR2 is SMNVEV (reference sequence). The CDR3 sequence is CASSWRTGGKGVVFF. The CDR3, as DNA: TGTGCCAGCAGTTGGCGGACAGGGGGCAAAGGAGTCGTGTTTTTT.

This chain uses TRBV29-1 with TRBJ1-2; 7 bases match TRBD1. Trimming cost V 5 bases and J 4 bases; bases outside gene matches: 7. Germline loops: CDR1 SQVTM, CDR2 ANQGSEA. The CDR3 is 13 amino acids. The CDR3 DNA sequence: TGCAGCGTTCTGGTAGGGGGCAGCTATGGCTACACCTTC. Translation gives CSVLVGGSYGYTF.

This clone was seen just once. CDR3 bases: TGCGCCAGCAGCCCGCCGGCGAACACTGAAGCTTTCTTT. Its protein product is CASSPPANTEAFF. V and J are TRBV5-1 and TRBJ1-1; D is uncertain. The CDR3 has 13 amino acids. V shed 4 bases and J shed 1 base, with 8 bases lying between them. CDR1 and CDR2 (germline): SGHRS, YFSETQ.

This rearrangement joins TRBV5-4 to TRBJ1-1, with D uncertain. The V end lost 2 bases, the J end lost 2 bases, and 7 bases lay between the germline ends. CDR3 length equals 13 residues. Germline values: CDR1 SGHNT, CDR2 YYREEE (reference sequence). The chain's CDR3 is CASSFEANTEAFF. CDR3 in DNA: TGTGCCAGCAGCTTTGAAGCCAACACTGAAGCTTTCTTT. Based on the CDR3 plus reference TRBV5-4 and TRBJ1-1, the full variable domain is ETGVTQSPTHLIKTRGQQVTLRCSSQSGHNTVSWYQQALGQGPQFIFQYYREEENGRGNFPPRFSGLQFPNYSSELNVNALELDDSALYLCASSFEANTEAFFGQGTRLTVV.

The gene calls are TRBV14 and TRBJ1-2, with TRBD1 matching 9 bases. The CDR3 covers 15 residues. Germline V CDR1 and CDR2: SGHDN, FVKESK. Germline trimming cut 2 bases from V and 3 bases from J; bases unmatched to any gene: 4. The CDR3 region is CASSQTGGIDYGYTF. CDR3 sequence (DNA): TGTGCCAGCAGCCAAACAGGGGGCATAGACTATGGCTACACCTTC.

CDR3 loop: CASSLTQVAYGYTF. In DNA form, the CDR3 reads TGTGCCAGCAGCTTAACCCAGGTGGCCTATGGCTACACCTTC. J is TRBJ1-2 and V is TRBV5-6; D remains ambiguous. The CDR3 contains 14 residues. Germline CDR1 and CDR2: SGHDT and YYEEEE. The germline V and J ends were trimmed by 2 bases and 4 bases, with 12 bases remaining between them. The full variable domain, in which reference TRBV5-6 and TRBJ1-2 provide the parts outside the CDR3, is DAGVTQSPTHLIKTRGQQVTLRCSPKSGHDTVSWYQQALGQGPQFIFQYYEEEERQRGNFPDRFSGHQFPNYSSELNVNALLLGDSALYLCASSLTQVAYGYTFGSGTRLTVV.

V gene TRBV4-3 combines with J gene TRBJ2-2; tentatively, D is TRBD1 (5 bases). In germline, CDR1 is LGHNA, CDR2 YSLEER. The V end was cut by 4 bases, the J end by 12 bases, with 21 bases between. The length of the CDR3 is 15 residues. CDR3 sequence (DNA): TGCGCCAGCAGCCCAGACGGCAGTAAGACAGCAAAGCTGTTTTTT. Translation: CASSPDGSKTAKLFF.

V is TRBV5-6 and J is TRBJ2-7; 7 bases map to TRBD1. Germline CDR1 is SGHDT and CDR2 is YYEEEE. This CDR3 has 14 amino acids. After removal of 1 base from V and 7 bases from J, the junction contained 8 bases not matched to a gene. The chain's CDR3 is CASSLTDRPKEQYF. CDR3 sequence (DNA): TGTGCCAGCAGCTTGACGGACAGGCCAAAGGAGCAGTACTTC.

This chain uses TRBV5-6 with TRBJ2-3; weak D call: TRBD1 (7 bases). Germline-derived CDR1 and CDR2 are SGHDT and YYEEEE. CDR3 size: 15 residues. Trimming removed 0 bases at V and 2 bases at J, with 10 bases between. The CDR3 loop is CASSLAGGFTDTQYF. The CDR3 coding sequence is TGTGCCAGCAGCTTGGCAGGGGGGTTCACAGATACGCAGTATTTT.

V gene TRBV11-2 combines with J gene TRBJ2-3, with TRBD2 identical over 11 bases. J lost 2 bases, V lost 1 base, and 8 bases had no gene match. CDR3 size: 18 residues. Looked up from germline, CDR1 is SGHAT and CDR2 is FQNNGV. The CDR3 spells CASSLVATSGGTTDTQYF. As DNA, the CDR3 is TGTGCCAGCAGCTTAGTGGCCACTAGCGGGGGAACCACAGATACGCAGTATTTT.

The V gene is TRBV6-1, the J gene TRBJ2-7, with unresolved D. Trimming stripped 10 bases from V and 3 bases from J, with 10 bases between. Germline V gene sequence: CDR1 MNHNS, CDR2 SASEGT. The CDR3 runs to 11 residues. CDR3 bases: TGTGCCACCCAAGAATTCTACGAGCAGTACTTC. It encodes CATQEFYEQYF.

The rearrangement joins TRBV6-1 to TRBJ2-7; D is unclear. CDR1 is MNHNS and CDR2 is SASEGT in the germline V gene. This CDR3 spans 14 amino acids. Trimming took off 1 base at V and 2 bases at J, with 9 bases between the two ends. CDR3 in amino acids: CASSEVEQTYEQYF. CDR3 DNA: TGTGCCAGCAGTGAAGTAGAACAGACCTACGAGCAGTACTTC.

Written as DNA, the CDR3 is TGTGCCTGGAGTGGCGGGCGGGAGCAGTACTTC. It codes for CAWSGGREQYF. The chain combines TRBV30 with TRBJ2-7; D is possibly TRBD2 (5 bases). Germline loops: CDR1 GTSNPN, CDR2 SVGIG (reference sequence). The CDR3 consists of 11 residues. Trimming removed 1 base at V and 7 bases at J, with 8 bases between.

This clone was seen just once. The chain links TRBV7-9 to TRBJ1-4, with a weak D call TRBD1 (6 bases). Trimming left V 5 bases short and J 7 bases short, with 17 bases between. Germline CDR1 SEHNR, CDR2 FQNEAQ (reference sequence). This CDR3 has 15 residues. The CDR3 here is CASSLLTGWGEKLFF. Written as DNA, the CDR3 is TGTGCCAGCAGCCTCTTGACAGGTTGGGGTGAAAAACTGTTTTTT. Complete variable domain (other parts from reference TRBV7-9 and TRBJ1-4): DTGVSQNPRHKITKRGQNVTFRCDPISEHNRLYWYRQTLGQGPEFLTYFQNEAQLEKSRLLSDRFSAERPKGSFSTLEIQRTEQGDSAMYLCASSLLTGWGEKLFFGSGTQLSVL.

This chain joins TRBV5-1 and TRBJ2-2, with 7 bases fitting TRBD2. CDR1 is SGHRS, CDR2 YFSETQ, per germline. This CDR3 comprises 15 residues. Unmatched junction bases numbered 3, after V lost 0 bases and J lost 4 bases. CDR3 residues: CASSLVSGGTGELFF. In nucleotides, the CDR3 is TGCGCCAGCAGCTTGGTTTCGGGGGGCACCGGGGAGCTGTTTTTT.

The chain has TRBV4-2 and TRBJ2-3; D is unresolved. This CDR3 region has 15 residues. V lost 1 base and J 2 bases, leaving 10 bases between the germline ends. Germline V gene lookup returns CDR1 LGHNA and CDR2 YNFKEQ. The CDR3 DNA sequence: TGTGCCAGCAGCCAAGGGGATTTCTCCACAGATACGCAGTATTTT. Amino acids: CASSQGDFSTDTQYF.

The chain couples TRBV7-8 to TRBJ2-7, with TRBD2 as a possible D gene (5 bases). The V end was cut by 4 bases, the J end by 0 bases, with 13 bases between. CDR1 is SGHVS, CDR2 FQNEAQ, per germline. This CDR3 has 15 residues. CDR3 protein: CASSSRRFSSYEQYF. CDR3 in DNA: TGTGCCAGCAGCTCCAGGAGGTTTTCCTCCTACGAGCAGTACTTC.

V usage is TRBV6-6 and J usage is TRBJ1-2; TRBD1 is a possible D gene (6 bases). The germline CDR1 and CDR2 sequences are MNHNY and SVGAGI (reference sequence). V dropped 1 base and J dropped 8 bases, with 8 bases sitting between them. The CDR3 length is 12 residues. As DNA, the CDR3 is TGTGCCAGCAGTTACTGGGGGCAGGGCTACACCTTC. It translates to CASSYWGQGYTF.

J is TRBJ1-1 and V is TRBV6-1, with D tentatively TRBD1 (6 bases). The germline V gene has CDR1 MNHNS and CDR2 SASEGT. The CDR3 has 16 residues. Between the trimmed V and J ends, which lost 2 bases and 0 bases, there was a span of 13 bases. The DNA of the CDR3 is TGTGCCAGCAGTGAACCAAGCTGGGACATGAACACTGAAGCTTTCTTT. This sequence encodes CASSEPSWDMNTEAFF.

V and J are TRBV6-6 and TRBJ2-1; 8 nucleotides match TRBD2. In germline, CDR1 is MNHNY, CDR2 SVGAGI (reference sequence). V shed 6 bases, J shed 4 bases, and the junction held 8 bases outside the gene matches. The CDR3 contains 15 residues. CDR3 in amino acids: CASSTLAAEYNEQFF. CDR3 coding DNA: TGTGCCAGCAGCACACTAGCGGCGGAATACAATGAGCAGTTCTTC.